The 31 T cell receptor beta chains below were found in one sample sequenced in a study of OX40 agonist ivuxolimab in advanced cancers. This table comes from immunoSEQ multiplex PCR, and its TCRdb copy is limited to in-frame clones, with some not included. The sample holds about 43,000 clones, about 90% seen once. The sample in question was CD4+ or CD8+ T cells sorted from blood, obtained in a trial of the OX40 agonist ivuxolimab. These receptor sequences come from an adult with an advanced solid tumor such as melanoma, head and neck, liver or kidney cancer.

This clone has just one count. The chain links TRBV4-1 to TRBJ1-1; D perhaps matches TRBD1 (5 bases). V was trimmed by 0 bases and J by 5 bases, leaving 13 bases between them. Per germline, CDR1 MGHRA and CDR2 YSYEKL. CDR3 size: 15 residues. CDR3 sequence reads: CASSQDTGGWTEAFF. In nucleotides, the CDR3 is TGCGCCAGCAGCCAAGATACCGGGGGGTGGACTGAAGCTTTCTTT.

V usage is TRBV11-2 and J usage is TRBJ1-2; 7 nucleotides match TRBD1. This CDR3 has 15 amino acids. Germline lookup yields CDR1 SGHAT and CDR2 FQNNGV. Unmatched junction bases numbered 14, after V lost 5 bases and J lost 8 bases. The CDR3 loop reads CASSGMGQGGGGYTF. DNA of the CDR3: TGTGCCAGCAGCGGGATGGGGCAGGGGGGCGGCGGCTACACCTTC.

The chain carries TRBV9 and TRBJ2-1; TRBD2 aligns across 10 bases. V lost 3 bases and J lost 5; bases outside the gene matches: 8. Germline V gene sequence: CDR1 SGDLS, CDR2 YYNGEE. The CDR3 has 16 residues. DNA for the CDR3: TGTGCCAGCAGCGCCGGACTAGCGGTATTGAACAATGAGCAGTTCTTC. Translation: CASSAGLAVLNNEQFF.

Here the CDR3 reads CASSLGGVNTGELFF. The DNA of the CDR3 is TGTGCCAGCAGCTTGGGAGGGGTGAACACCGGGGAGCTGTTTTTT. V and J are TRBV5-6 and TRBJ2-2, with D perhaps given as TRBD1 or TRBD2 (5 bases each). Looked up from germline, CDR1 is SGHDT and CDR2 is YYEEEE. The V gene lost 0 bases and the J gene lost 1 base, with 7 bases spanning the gap. The CDR3 extends over 15 amino acids.

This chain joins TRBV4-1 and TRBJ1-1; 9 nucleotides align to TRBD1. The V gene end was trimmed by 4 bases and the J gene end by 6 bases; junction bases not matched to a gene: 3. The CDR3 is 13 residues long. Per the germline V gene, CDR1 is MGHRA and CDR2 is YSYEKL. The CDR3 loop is CASSPGTGSEAFF. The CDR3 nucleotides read TGCGCCAGCAGCCCCGGGACAGGGTCTGAAGCTTTCTTT.

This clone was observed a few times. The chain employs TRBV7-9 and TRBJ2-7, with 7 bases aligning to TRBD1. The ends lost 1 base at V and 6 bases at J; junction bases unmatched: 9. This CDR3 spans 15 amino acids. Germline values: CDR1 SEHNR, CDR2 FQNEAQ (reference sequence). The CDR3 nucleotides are TGTGCCAGCAGCTTAGATAGGGGGCTCGGCGGCGAGCAGTACTTC. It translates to CASSLDRGLGGEQYF.

The CDR3 nucleotides are TGTGCCAGCAGCGCCCTCACAGATACGCAGTATTTT. Translation gives CASSALTDTQYF. This chain links TRBV9 with TRBJ2-3; no clear D. Germline-derived CDR1 and CDR2 are SGDLS and YYNGEE. Trimming took 3 bases from V and 2 from J, leaving 4 bases between them. The CDR3 runs 12 residues.

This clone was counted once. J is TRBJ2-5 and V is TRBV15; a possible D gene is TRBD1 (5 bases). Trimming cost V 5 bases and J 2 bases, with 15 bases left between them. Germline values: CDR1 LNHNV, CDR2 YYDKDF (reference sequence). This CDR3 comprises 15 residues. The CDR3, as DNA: TGTGCCACCAGCCCTTCCGTCCACAGGCAAGAGACCCAGTACTTC. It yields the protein CATSPSVHRQETQYF.

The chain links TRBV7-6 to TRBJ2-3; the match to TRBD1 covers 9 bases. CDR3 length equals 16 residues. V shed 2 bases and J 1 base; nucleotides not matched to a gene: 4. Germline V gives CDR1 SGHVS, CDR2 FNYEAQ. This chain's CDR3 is CASSLKTGGGTDTQYF. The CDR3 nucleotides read TGTGCCAGCAGCTTAAAGACAGGGGGGGGCACAGATACGCAGTATTTT.

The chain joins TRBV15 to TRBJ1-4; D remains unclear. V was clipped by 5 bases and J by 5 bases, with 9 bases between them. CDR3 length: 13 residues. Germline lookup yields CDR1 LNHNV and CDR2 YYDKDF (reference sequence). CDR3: CATSLQRNEKLFF. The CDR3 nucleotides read TGTGCCACCAGCCTACAGCGGAATGAAAAACTGTTTTTT. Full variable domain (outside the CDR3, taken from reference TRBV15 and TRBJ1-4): DAMVIQNPRYQVTQFGKPVTLSCSQTLNHNVMYWYQQKSSQAPKLLFHYYDKDFNNEADTPDNFQSRRPNTSFCFLDIRSPGLGDTAMYLCATSLQRNEKLFFGSGTQLSVL.

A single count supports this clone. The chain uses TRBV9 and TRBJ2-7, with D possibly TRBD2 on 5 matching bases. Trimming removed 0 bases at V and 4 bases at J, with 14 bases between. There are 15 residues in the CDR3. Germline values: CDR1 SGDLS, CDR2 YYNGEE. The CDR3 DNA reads TGTGCCAGCAGCGTAGTACCCACCGGGGAATACGAGCAGTACTTC. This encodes CASSVVPTGEYEQYF.

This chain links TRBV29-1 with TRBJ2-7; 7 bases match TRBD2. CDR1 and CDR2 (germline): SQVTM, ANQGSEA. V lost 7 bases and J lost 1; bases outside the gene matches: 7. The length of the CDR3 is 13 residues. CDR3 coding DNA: TGCAGCGCCGGGGTGGGAGGGTCCTACGAGCAGTACTTC. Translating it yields CSAGVGGSYEQYF.

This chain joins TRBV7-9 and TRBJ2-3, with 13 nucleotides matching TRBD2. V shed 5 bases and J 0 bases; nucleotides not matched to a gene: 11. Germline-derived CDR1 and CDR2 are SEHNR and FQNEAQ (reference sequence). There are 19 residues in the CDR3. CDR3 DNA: TGTGCCAGCAGCCCACCGGGACTAGCGGGGCAATACAGCACAGATACGCAGTATTTT. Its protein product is CASSPPGLAGQYSTDTQYF.

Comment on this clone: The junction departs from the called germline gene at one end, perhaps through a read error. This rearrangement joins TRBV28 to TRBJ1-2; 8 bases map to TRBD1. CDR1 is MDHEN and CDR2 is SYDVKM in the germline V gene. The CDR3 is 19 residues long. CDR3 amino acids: CATHTAPRDRTYPNYGHTF. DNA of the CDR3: TGTGCCACCCACACGGCTCCCCGGGACAGGACCTATCCTAACTATGGCCACACCTTC.

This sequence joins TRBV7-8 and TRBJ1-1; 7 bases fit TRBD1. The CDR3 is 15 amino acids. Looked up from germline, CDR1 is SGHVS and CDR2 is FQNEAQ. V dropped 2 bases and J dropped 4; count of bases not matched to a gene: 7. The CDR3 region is CASSLIPDRLTEAFF. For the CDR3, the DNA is TGTGCCAGCAGCTTAATACCGGACAGGCTCACTGAAGCTTTCTTT.

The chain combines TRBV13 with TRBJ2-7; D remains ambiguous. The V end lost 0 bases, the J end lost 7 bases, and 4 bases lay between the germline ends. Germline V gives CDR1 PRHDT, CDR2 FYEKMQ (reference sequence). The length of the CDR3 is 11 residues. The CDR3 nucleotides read TGTGCCAGCAGCTTAGGACGGGAGCAGTACTTC. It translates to CASSLGREQYF.

The CDR3 here is CASSPTYVGSYEQYV. The DNA of the CDR3 is TGTGCCAGCAGCCCCACTTACGTTGGCTCCTACGAGCAGTACGTC. The V call is TRBV5-5, the J call TRBJ2-7; D not certain. This CDR3 is built from 15 residues. In germline, CDR1 is SGHKS, CDR2 YYEKEE (reference sequence). V lost 4 bases and J 0 bases, leaving 14 bases between the germline ends.

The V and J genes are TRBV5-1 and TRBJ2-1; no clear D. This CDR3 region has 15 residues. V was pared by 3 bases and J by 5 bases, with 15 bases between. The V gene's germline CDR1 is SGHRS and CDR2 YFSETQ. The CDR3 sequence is CASSSAVNGNNEQFF. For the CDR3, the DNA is TGCGCCAGCAGCTCGGCCGTGAATGGAAACAATGAGCAGTTCTTC.

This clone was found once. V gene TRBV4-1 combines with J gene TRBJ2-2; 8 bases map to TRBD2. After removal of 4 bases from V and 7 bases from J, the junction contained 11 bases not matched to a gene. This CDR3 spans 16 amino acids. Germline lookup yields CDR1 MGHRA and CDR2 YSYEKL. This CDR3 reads CASSPSPAGVVGELFF. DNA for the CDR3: TGCGCCAGCAGCCCCTCCCCAGCGGGAGTGGTCGGGGAGCTGTTTTTT.

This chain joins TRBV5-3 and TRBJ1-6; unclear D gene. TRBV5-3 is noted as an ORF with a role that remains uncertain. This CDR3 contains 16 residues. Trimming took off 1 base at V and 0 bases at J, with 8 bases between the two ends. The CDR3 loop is CARSLCEGSYNSPLHF. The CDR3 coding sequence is TGTGCCAGAAGCTTGTGTGAGGGCTCCTATAATTCACCCCTCCACTTT.

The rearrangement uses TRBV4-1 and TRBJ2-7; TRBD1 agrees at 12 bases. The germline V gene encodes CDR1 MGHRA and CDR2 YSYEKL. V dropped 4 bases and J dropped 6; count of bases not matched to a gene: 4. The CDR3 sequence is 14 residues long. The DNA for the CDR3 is TGCGCCAGCAGCCCGGGACAGGGGGCCGGCGAGCAGTACTTC. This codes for CASSPGQGAGEQYF.

CDR3 in DNA: TGTGCCAGCACCAACCTAGGACAGGGGGTGTATGGGGCCAACGTCCTGACTTTC. Amino acid sequence: CASTNLGQGVYGANVLTF. The chain uses TRBV9 and TRBJ2-6; the match to TRBD1 covers 10 bases. Per the germline V gene, CDR1 is SGDLS and CDR2 is YYNGEE. The CDR3 length is 18 residues. Germline trimming cut 6 bases from V and 3 bases from J; bases unmatched to any gene: 12.

CDR3 nucleotide sequence: TGTGCCAGCAGTCTCACGGACAGGGCTGGCTACACCTTC. It codes for CASSLTDRAGYTF. The gene calls are TRBV6-6 and TRBJ1-2; 8 nucleotides line up with TRBD1. CDR3 length: 13 amino acids. Looked up from germline, CDR1 is MNHNY and CDR2 is SVGAGI (reference sequence). Unmatched junction bases numbered 6, after V lost 5 bases and J lost 7 bases.

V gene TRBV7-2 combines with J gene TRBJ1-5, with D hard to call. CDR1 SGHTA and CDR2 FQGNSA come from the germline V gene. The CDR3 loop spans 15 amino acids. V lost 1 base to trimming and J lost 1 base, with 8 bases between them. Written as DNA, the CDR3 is TGTGCCAGCAGCTTAGGGCAGATGAGCAATCAGCCCCAGCATTTT. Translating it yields CASSLGQMSNQPQHF.

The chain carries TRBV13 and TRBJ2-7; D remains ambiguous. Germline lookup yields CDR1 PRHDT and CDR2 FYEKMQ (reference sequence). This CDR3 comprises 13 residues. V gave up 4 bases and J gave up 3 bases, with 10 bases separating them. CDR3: CASSSGQGYEQYV. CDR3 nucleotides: TGTGCCAGCAGCTCCGGGCAAGGCTACGAGCAGTACGTC.

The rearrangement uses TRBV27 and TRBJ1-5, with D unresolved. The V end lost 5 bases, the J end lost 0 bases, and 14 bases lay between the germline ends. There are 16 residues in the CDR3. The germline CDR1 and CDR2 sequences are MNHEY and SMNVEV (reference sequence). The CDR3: CASSNSNRYSNQPQHF. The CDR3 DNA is TGTGCCAGCAGTAATTCGAACAGATATAGCAATCAGCCCCAGCATTTT.

This CDR3 is CASSDGLAVYNEQFF. The DNA for the CDR3 is TGTGCCAGCAGTGACGGACTAGCGGTATACAATGAGCAGTTCTTC. The rearrangement links TRBV2 to TRBJ2-1, with TRBD2 matching 10 bases. This CDR3 contains 15 residues. In germline, CDR1 is SNHLY, CDR2 FYNNEI. The junction had 3 bases not matched to a gene; V was cut back by 3 bases and J by 4 bases.

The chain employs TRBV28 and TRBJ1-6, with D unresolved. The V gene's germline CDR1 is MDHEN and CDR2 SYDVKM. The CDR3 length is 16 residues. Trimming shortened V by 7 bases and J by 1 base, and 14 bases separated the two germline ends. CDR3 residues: CASIPIGGSYNSPLHF. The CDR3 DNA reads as TGTGCCAGCATCCCTATCGGCGGATCCTATAATTCACCCCTCCACTTT. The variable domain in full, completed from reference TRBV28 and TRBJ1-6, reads DVKVTQSSRYLVKRTGEKVFLECVQDMDHENMFWYRQDPGLGLRLIYFSYDVKMKEKGDIPEGYSVSREKKERFSLILESASTNQTSMYLCASIPIGGSYNSPLHFGNGTRLTVT.

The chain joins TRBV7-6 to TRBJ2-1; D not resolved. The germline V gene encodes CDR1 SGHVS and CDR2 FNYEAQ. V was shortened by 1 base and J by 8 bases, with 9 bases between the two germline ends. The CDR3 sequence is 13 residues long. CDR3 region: CASSLVETDEQFF. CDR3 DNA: TGTGCCAGCAGCTTAGTCGAGACGGATGAGCAGTTCTTC.

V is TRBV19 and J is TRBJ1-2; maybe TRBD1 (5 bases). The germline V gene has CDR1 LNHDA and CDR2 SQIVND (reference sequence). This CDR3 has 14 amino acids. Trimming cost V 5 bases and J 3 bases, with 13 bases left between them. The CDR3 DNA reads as TGTGCCAGTAGTTACGGGGCGGGTGACTATGGCTACACCTTC. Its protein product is CASSYGAGDYGYTF.

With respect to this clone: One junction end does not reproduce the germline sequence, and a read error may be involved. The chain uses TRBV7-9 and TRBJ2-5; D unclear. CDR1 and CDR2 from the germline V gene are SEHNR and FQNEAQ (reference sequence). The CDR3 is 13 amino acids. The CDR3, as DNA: TGTGCCAGCAGCATGACTTACCAGGAGACCCAGTACTTC. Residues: CASSMTYQETQYF.